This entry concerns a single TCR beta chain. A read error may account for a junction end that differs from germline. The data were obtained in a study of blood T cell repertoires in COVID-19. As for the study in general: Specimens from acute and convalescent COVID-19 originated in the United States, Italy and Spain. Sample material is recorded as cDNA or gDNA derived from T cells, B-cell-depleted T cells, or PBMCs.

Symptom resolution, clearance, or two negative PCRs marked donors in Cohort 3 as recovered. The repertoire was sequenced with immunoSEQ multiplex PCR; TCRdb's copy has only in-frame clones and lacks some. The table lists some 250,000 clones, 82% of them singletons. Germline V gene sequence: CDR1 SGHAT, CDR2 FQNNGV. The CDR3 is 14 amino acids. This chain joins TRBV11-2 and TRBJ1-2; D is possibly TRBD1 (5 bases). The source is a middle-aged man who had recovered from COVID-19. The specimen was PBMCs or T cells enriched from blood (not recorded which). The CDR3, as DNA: TGTGCCAGCAGCTTAGATGGTACAGGTCTAGACTCATTTTTC. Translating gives CASSLDGTGLDSFF.